The 2 T cell receptor beta chains below come from one sample, sequenced in a study of blood T cells in healthy people across ages. Using a J-beta primer mix together with a sample-barcoded 5' primer, a second PCR was run for roughly 6 to 12 cycles. TCRdb redid the calling of the 5' RACE reads with MiXCR, one entry per CDR3 protein. The sample has approximately 800,000 distinct CDR3 sequences; around 68% are singletons. What was sequenced was blood. All receptors come from a man in his thirties or forties in good health.

This chain uses TRBV9 with TRBJ2-3; D may correspond to TRBD1 or TRBD2 (5 bases each). V was shortened by 3 bases and J by 5 bases, with 13 bases between the two germline ends. Germline-derived CDR1 and CDR2 are SGDLS and YYNGEE. The CDR3 has 14 residues. CDR3 amino acids: CASSGDRPQDTQYF. The CDR3 DNA is TGTGCCAGCAGCGGGGACCGACCCCAAGATACGCAGTATTTT.

The V call is TRBV9, the J call TRBJ2-7; 8 nucleotides agree with TRBD2. From germline, CDR1 is SGDLS and CDR2 YYNGEE. The V and J ends lost 2 bases and 2 bases, in that order; junction bases with no gene match: 6. This CDR3 spans 15 amino acids. The CDR3 DNA reads as TGTGCCAGCAGCGTCAGCGGGGGCCCGACCTACGAGCAGTACTTC. This sequence encodes CASSVSGGPTYEQYF.